The 18 T cell receptor beta chains below all came from one sample that was sequenced in a study of shared clonotypes between healthy human individuals. TCRdb's copy holds only in-frame clones and misses some; the assay was immunoSEQ multiplex PCR. The table lists approximately 470,000 clones, 78% of them singletons. Sample: PBMCs. The receptor source for this set is a woman aged 40 to 50 in good health. Some clones in this sample may be carry-over from other donors' samples.

The chain joins TRBV7-8 to TRBJ2-5, with D perhaps TRBD2 (6 bases). Looked up from germline, CDR1 is SGHVS and CDR2 is FQNEAQ. The CDR3 length is 13 residues. V was shortened by 8 bases and J by 3 bases, with 13 bases between the two germline ends. The CDR3 spells CASGRQGEETQYF. The CDR3 DNA reads as TGTGCCAGCGGGAGGCAGGGAGAAGAGACCCAGTACTTC.

This sequence joins TRBV5-1 and TRBJ2-5; 8 positions match TRBD2. V dropped 7 bases and J dropped 0; count of bases not matched to a gene: 11. Germline assignment: CDR1 SGHRS and CDR2 YFSETQ. The CDR3 runs to 16 residues. The CDR3 DNA follows: TGCGCCAGCTCGGGCTGGGGAGCGGGAGACCAAGAGACCCAGTACTTC. Translated: CASSGWGAGDQETQYF.

This clone was counted a single time. The chain links TRBV4-3 to TRBJ1-5; unclear D gene. V was trimmed by 1 base and J by 6 bases, leaving 10 bases between them. This CDR3 comprises 14 residues. Per the germline V gene, CDR1 is LGHNA and CDR2 is YSLEER. The CDR3 region is CASSQVPGRQPQHF. The CDR3, as DNA: TGCGCCAGCAGCCAAGTTCCCGGACGTCAGCCCCAGCATTTT.

The chain couples TRBV18 to TRBJ1-1, with TRBD1 matching 8 bases. V gave up 6 bases and J gave up 5 bases; unmatched junction bases: 8. This CDR3 has 14 residues. Germline V lookup: CDR1 KGHSH, CDR2 LQKENI. This CDR3 is CASSARTGPTEAFF. CDR3 nucleotide sequence: TGTGCCAGCTCGGCTAGGACAGGGCCGACTGAAGCTTTCTTT.

This clone has more than one count but fewer than ten. The chain has TRBV2 and TRBJ1-2; 8 nucleotides line up with TRBD1. J gave up 8 bases and V 10 bases, and 9 bases lay outside the gene matches. Germline CDR1 and CDR2: SNHLY and FYNNEI. The CDR3 contains 12 residues. The chain's CDR3 is CAIPRTGTGYTF. The CDR3 nucleotides are TGTGCCATCCCTCGGACAGGGACCGGCTACACCTTC.

In DNA, the CDR3 is TGTGCCAGCAGCGGGACAGGGGTATCGGAGACCCAGTACTTC. This encodes CASSGTGVSETQYF. The J gene is TRBJ2-5, the V gene TRBV9, with TRBD1 identical over 9 bases. There are 14 residues in the CDR3. Trimming took 3 bases from V and 5 from J; bases not matched to a gene: 5. Per germline, CDR1 SGDLS and CDR2 YYNGEE.

The V call is TRBV7-8, the J call TRBJ1-4, with TRBD1 as a possible D gene (5 bases). Germline V CDR1 and CDR2: SGHVS, FQNEAQ. This CDR3 comprises 13 residues. V was shortened by 0 bases and J by 11 bases, with 10 bases between the two germline ends. CDR3 bases: TGTGCCAGCAGCTTAGCCCTCCCAGGGAAACTGTTTTTT. Its protein product is CASSLALPGKLFF.

This chain connects TRBV19 to TRBJ1-1; 8 bases map to TRBD1. Germline V CDR1 and CDR2: LNHDA, SQIVND (reference sequence). Trimming took 5 bases from V and 7 from J; bases not matched to a gene: 9. The CDR3 runs 14 residues. CDR3 nucleotide sequence: TGTGCCAGTAGTCCCCGGGACAGGATAGTTGAAGCTTTCTTT. Residues: CASSPRDRIVEAFF.

The gene calls are TRBV5-6 and TRBJ2-7; D gene unclear. CDR1 is SGHDT, CDR2 YYEEEE, per germline. The CDR3 contains 14 residues. With 0 bases removed from V and 6 bases from J, the gap between germline ends came to 13 bases. CDR3: CASSLVTLVTEQYF. The CDR3 nucleotides are TGTGCCAGCAGCTTGGTCACTTTAGTAACCGAGCAGTACTTC.

The CDR3 region is CASSPGFVGTQYF. The CDR3 DNA reads TGCGCCAGCAGCCCAGGGTTCGTAGGGACCCAGTACTTC. This sequence joins TRBV4-1 and TRBJ2-5; tentatively, D is TRBD1 (5 bases). Germline CDR1 and CDR2: MGHRA and YSYEKL. Trimming cost V 4 bases and J 7 bases, with 13 bases left between them. This CDR3 spans 13 amino acids.

CDR3 loop: CASSQGLGQGNSPLHF. The CDR3 DNA reads TGTGCCAGCAGCCAAGGTTTGGGACAGGGGAATTCACCCCTCCACTTT. The chain uses TRBV4-2 and TRBJ1-6, with TRBD1 matching 10 bases. With V trimmed by 1 base and J by 7 bases, 4 bases remained unmatched. The CDR3 extends over 16 amino acids. The V gene's germline CDR1 is LGHNA and CDR2 YNFKEQ.

The V and J genes are TRBV5-6 and TRBJ2-1, with D perhaps given as TRBD1 or TRBD2 (5 bases each). Germline assignment: CDR1 SGHDT and CDR2 YYEEEE. Deletions cut 3 bases from V and 9 bases from J, with 13 bases between. The CDR3 is 13 residues long. The CDR3 nucleotides read TGTGCCAGCAGCTGGGGGAGCGTGCCTGAGCAGTTCTTC. This sequence encodes CASSWGSVPEQFF.

This clone was seen at least ten times. The sample holds other DNA sequences that translate to the same CDR3. The CDR3 reads CASSLSGSRTDTQYF. The CDR3 DNA follows: TGTGCCAGCAGCCTTAGCGGGAGTAGGACAGATACGCAGTATTTT. The rearrangement uses TRBV7-3 and TRBJ2-3; 9 bases are a match to TRBD2. Trimming at V came to 5 bases and at J to 3 bases, leaving 6 bases not matched to a gene. Germline assignment: CDR1 SGHTA and CDR2 FQGTGA. This CDR3 has 15 amino acids.

The CDR3 sequence: CASSVGGVISEKLFF. The CDR3, as DNA: TGTGCCAGCAGCGTAGGAGGGGTAATATCTGAAAAACTGTTTTTT. The chain couples TRBV9 to TRBJ1-4; tentatively, D is TRBD1 (5 bases). The CDR3 has 15 residues. Deletions cut 0 bases from V and 7 bases from J, with 13 bases between. Looked up from germline, CDR1 is SGDLS and CDR2 is YYNGEE. Based on the CDR3 plus reference TRBV9 and TRBJ1-4, the full variable domain is DSGVTQTPKHLITATGQRVTLRCSPRSGDLSVYWYQQSLDQGLQFLIQYYNGEERAKGNILERFSAQQFPDLHSELNLSSLELGDSALYFCASSVGGVISEKLFFGSGTQLSVL.

V usage is TRBV28 and J usage is TRBJ2-3, with a weak D call TRBD1 (6 bases). The V end lost 5 bases, the J end lost 3 bases, and 9 bases lay between the germline ends. Germline-derived CDR1 and CDR2 are MDHEN and SYDVKM. CDR3 length equals 13 residues. The CDR3 coding sequence is TGTGCCAGCAGTCCCGGACAGACAGATACGCAGTATTTT. Encoded protein: CASSPGQTDTQYF.

This chain links TRBV28 with TRBJ1-6, with D uncertain. The germline CDR1 and CDR2 sequences are MDHEN and SYDVKM. This CDR3 comprises 14 residues. The germline V and J ends were trimmed by 10 bases and 4 bases, with 14 bases remaining between them. Written as DNA, the CDR3 is TGTGCCATTCCTTCCGGGAATTATAATTCACCCCTCCACTTT. Its translation: CAIPSGNYNSPLHF.

This clone showed up just once. This sequence joins TRBV19 and TRBJ1-4; 9 nucleotides match TRBD1. Germline V lookup: CDR1 LNHDA, CDR2 SQIVND (reference sequence). The CDR3 spans 13 residues. The V gene end was trimmed by 8 bases and the J gene end by 8 bases; junction bases not matched to a gene: 6. The DNA of the CDR3 is TGTGCCAGTTCACAGGGGGCAGGAGAAAAACTGTTTTTT. It translates to CASSQGAGEKLFF.

The chain combines TRBV28 with TRBJ1-1; D gene ambiguous. Trimming cost V 10 bases and J 0 bases, with 12 bases left between them. The CDR3 is 13 residues long. From germline, CDR1 is MDHEN and CDR2 SYDVKM. CDR3 loop: CATTASMNTEAFF. As DNA, the CDR3 is TGTGCCACCACAGCCAGTATGAACACTGAAGCTTTCTTT.